The rows below give T cell receptor beta chains drawn from one sample of a study of prognosis after radiotherapy for stage I lung cancer. MiXCR, run by TCRdb on the multiplex PCR reads, gives a single entry per CDR3 protein. Here the sample spans 14,000 or so distinct CDR3 sequences, more than 35% being singletons. Sequenced here: PBMCs, sampled before or after stereotactic body radiation therapy (not recorded which). Receptor source: a donor over 45 with non-small cell lung cancer. The CDR3 runs from the conserved cysteine through the conserved F or W. The order of the fields is V gene, J gene, clone size, D gene, CDR3 protein, CDR3 DNA. A D gene is named only where the DNA matches it firmly. Expanded clones get a size class; other rows say once, few or many, or leave the size out.

TRBV20-1,TRBJ2-7,NA,NA,CSADEYYEQYF,TGCAGTGCTGATGAATACTACGAGCAGTACTTC
TRBV30,TRBJ1-6,many,TRBD1,CASSTGGWSYNSPLHF,TGTGCCTCAAGCACAGGGGGTTGGTCCTATAATTCACCCCTCCACTTT
TRBV6-1,TRBJ1-2,NA,NA,CASKILSSGVATYGYTF,TGTGCCAGCAAGATCCTCTCCTCAGGGGTAGCAACCTATGGCTACACCTTC
TRBV6-1,TRBJ2-1,medium-sized,TRBD1,CASRTGGLGSTYNEQFF,TGTGCCAGCAGGACAGGGGGCTTAGGGTCTACCTACAATGAGCAGTTCTTC
TRBV6-5,TRBJ1-1,many,NA,CASSSNTEAFF,TGTGCCAGCAGTTCGAACACTGAAGCTTTCTTT
TRBV4-1,TRBJ2-3,many,TRBD2,CASSLPSGATDTQYF,TGCGCCAGCAGCCTCCCCAGCGGGGCAACAGATACGCAGTATTTT
TRBV5-1,TRBJ2-1,NA,NA,CASRIEGLGPNEQFF,TGCGCCAGCAGGATTGAAGGACTGGGCCCCAATGAGCAGTTCTTC
TRBV9,TRBJ1-1,many,NA,CASSEALSRSGYTEAFF,TGTGCCAGCAGCGAAGCACTCTCTCGATCCGGGTACACTGAAGCTTTCTTT
TRBV7-2,TRBJ2-7,NA,NA,CARSLGLSAYEQYF,TGTGCCAGGAGCCTAGGCCTATCAGCCTACGAGCAGTACTTC
TRBV3-1,TRBJ2-7,NA,TRBD1,CASTQGTGGYEQYF,TGTGCCAGCACCCAAGGGACAGGGGGCTACGAGCAGTACTTC
TRBV27,TRBJ2-4,many,TRBD2,CASSYGGGGGRNIQYF,TGTGCCAGCAGTTATGGAGGCGGGGGGGGGCGGAACATTCAGTACTTC
TRBV19,TRBJ2-1,medium-sized,TRBD2,CASSAGTSFPDEQFF,TGTGCCAGTAGTGCCGGGACTAGCTTTCCGGATGAGCAGTTCTTC
TRBV27,TRBJ1-2,NA,NA,CASSSRVVSNYGYTF,TGTGCCAGCAGTTCGAGGGTAGTATCTAACTATGGCTACACCTTC
TRBV9,TRBJ1-2,NA,NA,CASSVGPEGQNGYTF,TGTGCCAGCAGCGTAGGCCCTGAGGGCCAGAATGGCTACACCTTC
TRBV14,TRBJ1-2,many,NA,CASSHQGTGSGYTF,TGTGCCAGCAGCCACCAAGGGACGGGCAGCGGCTACACCTTC
TRBV2,TRBJ2-1,medium-sized,TRBD2,CASMGGTSGSIEQFF,TGTGCCAGCATGGGCGGGACTAGCGGTAGTATTGAGCAGTTCTTC
TRBV6-2/TRBV6-3,TRBJ1-2,NA,TRBD1,CASSGRTGGVGYYGYTF,TGTGCCAGCAGTGGACGGACAGGGGGCGTAGGCTACTATGGCTACACCTTC
TRBV5-5,TRBJ1-3,many,NA,CASSLEQALSGNTIYF,TGTGCCAGCAGCTTGGAACAGGCTTTGAGCGGAAACACCATATATTTT
TRBV5-6,TRBJ2-5,many,NA,CASSVGHSYQETQYF,TGTGCCAGCAGCGTGGGACACTCGTACCAAGAGACCCAGTACTTC
TRBV18,TRBJ2-1,many,NA,CASSPLAGLWNEQFF,TGTGCCAGCTCACCACTGGCGGGTCTCTGGAATGAGCAGTTCTTC
TRBV4-1,TRBJ1-1,NA,TRBD1,CASSQGETGVMNTEAFF,TGCGCCAGCAGCCAAGGCGAGACAGGGGTTATGAACACTGAAGCTTTCTTT
TRBV7-2,TRBJ1-3,many,TRBD1,CASSGGNRDSSGNTIYF,TGTGCCAGCAGCGGAGGAAACCGGGACAGCTCTGGAAACACCATATATTTT
TRBV7-9,TRBJ2-3,many,TRBD2,CASSLGTSGGRSTDTQYF,TGTGCCAGCAGCCTGGGGACTAGCGGGGGCCGTAGCACAGATACGCAGTATTTT
TRBV20-1,TRBJ1-1,many,NA,CSAVWTAEAFF,TGCAGTGCTGTCTGGACTGCTGAAGCTTTCTTT
TRBV6-1,TRBJ1-4,many,NA,CASSDGGVGEKLFF,TGTGCCAGCAGTGATGGGGGGGTAGGTGAAAAACTGTTTTTT
TRBV7-2,TRBJ2-1,NA,NA,CASISLGGGGNEQFF,TGTGCCAGCATCTCCCTGGGGGGGGGCGGCAATGAGCAGTTCTTC
TRBV5-4,TRBJ1-2,many,NA,CASSLGFSNGYTF,TGTGCCAGCAGCTTAGGGTTTTCGAATGGCTACACCTTC
TRBV29-1,TRBJ2-1,many,TRBD2,CSVLGLAGDNEQFF,TGCAGCGTTCTTGGACTAGCGGGGGACAATGAGCAGTTCTTC
TRBV20-1,TRBJ1-6,many,NA,CSARGLPSSPLHF,TGCAGTGCTAGGGGTCTTCCGAGTTCACCCCTCCACTTT
TRBV7-9,TRBJ1-1,many,NA,CASSLDFPSSGAFF,TGTGCCAGCAGCTTAGACTTCCCCTCGAGTGGAGCTTTCTTT
TRBV28,TRBJ2-7,many,TRBD1,CASSKLRQGVGEQYF,TGTGCCAGCAGTAAACTGAGACAGGGCGTGGGGGAGCAGTACTTC
TRBV18,TRBJ2-3,many,TRBD1,CASSPTGGTGGTDTQYF,TGTGCCAGCTCACCGACAGGGGGGACAGGGGGCACAGATACGCAGTATTTT
TRBV19,TRBJ1-6,NA,NA,CASSPVTPNSPLHF,TGTGCCAGTAGCCCCGTTACCCCGAATTCACCCCTCCACTTT
TRBV7-6,TRBJ2-3,many,TRBD2,CASSALGLADTDTQYF,TGTGCCAGCAGCGCGCTGGGGCTAGCGGACACAGATACGCAGTATTTT
TRBV5-8,TRBJ1-2,many,NA,CASSDDWKYGYTF,TGTGCCAGCAGCGACGATTGGAAGTATGGCTACACCTTC
TRBV9,TRBJ2-1,NA,NA,CASSVGGGGYNEQFF,TGTGCCAGCAGCGTAGGGGGTGGAGGATACAATGAGCAGTTCTTC
TRBV11-2,TRBJ2-1,many,NA,CASKAGIDEQFF,TGTGCCAGCAAAGCTGGGATCGATGAGCAGTTCTTC
TRBV5-1,TRBJ1-5,many,NA,CASSLSGSGNQPQHF,TGCGCCAGCAGCTTGTCAGGGTCGGGCAATCAACCCCAGCATTTT
TRBV7-9,TRBJ2-7,many,NA,CASSAPGGGINEQYF,TGTGCCAGCAGCGCTCCTGGGGGCGGGATCAACGAGCAGTACTTC
TRBV24-1,TRBJ2-2,NA,TRBD2,CATSDKEPGLAGGRTPWSCF,TGTGCCACCAGTGACAAAGAACCGGGACTAGCGGGAGGCAGAACACCGTGGAGCTGTTTT
TRBV20-1,TRBJ2-7,NA,TRBD2,CSAWTSGATYEQYF,TGCAGTGCTTGGACTAGCGGGGCGACCTACGAGCAGTACTTC
TRBV4-1,TRBJ2-3,NA,NA,CASSQESPAVGTDTQYF,TGCGCCAGCAGCCAAGAGTCTCCAGCGGTGGGCACAGATACGCAGTATTTT
TRBV20-1,TRBJ1-1,many,NA,CSARSHGGDTEAFF,TGCAGTGCTAGGAGCCACGGAGGGGACACTGAAGCTTTCTTT
TRBV12-5,TRBJ2-5,NA,TRBD2,CASGRGVGETQYF,TGTGCTAGTGGCCGGGGGGTTGGAGAGACCCAGTACTTC
TRBV5-4,TRBJ2-7,many,TRBD1,CASSEGTGIYEQYF,TGTGCCAGCAGCGAGGGGACAGGGATCTACGAGCAGTACTTC
TRBV9,TRBJ2-5,many,TRBD2,CASSVSSGIQETQYF,TGTGCCAGCAGCGTATCTAGCGGGATCCAAGAGACCCAGTACTTC
TRBV5-1,TRBJ2-7,many,NA,CASSLAISYEQYF,TGCGCCAGCAGCTTGGCCATTTCCTACGAGCAGTACTTC
TRBV9,TRBJ2-6,many,NA,CASSPAAGQSLSGANVLTF,TGTGCCAGCAGCCCTGCCGCGGGACAATCCCTCTCTGGGGCCAACGTCCTGACTTTC
TRBV11-1,TRBJ1-6,many,TRBD1,CASSLRQGSSPLHF,TGTGCCAGCAGCTTAAGACAGGGGTCTTCACCCCTCCACTTT
TRBV9,TRBJ1-1,NA,NA,CASSIHMGQDTEAFF,TGTGCCAGCAGCATACACATGGGGCAGGACACTGAAGCTTTCTTC
TRBV6-5,TRBJ1-2,once,NA,CASSLGYGYTF,TGTGCCAGCAGTTTAGGCTATGGCTACACCTTC
TRBV5-4,TRBJ2-7,NA,TRBD1,CASSASSQGTYEQYF,TGTGCCAGCAGCGCCAGCTCACAGGGGACCTACGAGCAGTACTTC
TRBV5-1,TRBJ1-1,many,TRBD1,CASSVSDRGTEAFF,TGCGCCAGCAGCGTAAGTGACAGGGGCACTGAAGCTTTCTTT